This T cell receptor (beta chain) was found in a study of response to subunit inactivated influenza vaccine (dated 2018 in TCRdb). As for the study more broadly: The study used deep quantitative T cell receptor repertoire profiling to track responses to a trivalent subunit inactivated influenza vaccine.

Library method: RT-PCR. Reads for this sample came from an Illumina HiSeq 2500. The public reads were reanalyzed by TCRdb: fastp trimming at Q25, MiXCR alignment, in-frame beta chains only. Entries that share a CDR3 protein sequence are merged under the most common genes and DNA. This sample has under 200,000 distinct CDR3 sequences in its table, and around a tenth of those were observed once. In total, the top ten clones hold roughly 33% of the sample. A note on this clonotype: The antigen it binds to is not known. One base away lies a much larger clone, so this may be a sequencing read error.

Overall results and qualifications from the work: According to the authors, only a limited number of new T cells may be recruited by each seasonal influenza vaccination.

The CDR3 goes from the cysteine to the phenylalanine over 15 residues. This entry keeps only the CDR3 DNA: 45 bases, framed from base 1. In the germline V gene, CDR1 corresponds to ENHRY and CDR2 to SYGVKD. The sequence links TRBV10-3 to TRBJ2-2; TRBD1 matches 8 bases in the middle. The sequence derives from a man aged 50 to 75 who received an inactivated influenza vaccine. Donor details come from another sample of the same person, matched by shared clones. Sequencing used CD8+ T cells sorted from PBMCs, obtained about 24 months after vaccination. The CDR3 protein is CAICEENRGTGELFF. The DNA sequence follows: TGTGCCATCTGTGAGGAGAACAGGGGGACCGGGGAGCTGTTTTTT.